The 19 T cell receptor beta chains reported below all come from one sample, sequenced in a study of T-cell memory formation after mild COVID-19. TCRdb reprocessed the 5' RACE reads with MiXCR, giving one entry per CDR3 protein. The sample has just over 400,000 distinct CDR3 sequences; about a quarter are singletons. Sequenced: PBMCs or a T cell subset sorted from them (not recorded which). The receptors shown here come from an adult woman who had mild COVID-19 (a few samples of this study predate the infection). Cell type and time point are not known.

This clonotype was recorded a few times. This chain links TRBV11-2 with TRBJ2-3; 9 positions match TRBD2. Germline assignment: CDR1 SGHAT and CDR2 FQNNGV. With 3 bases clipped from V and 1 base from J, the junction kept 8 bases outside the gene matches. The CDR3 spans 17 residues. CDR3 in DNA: TGTGCCAGCAGCTTGGCCCGGACTAGCGCCCGCACAGATACGCAGTATTTT. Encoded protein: CASSLARTSARTDTQYF.

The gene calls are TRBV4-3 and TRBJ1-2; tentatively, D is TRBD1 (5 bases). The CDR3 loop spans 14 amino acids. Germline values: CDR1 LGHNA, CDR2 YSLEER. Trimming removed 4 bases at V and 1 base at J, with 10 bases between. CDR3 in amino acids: CASSPGTLNYGYTF. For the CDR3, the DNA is TGCGCCAGCAGCCCTGGGACGCTTAACTATGGCTACACCTTC.

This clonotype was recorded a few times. CDR3 sequence (DNA): TGTGCCAGCAGCGGGGGGGGCTTTTACAATGAGCAGTTCTTC. Translated, it gives CASSGGGFYNEQFF. This chain links TRBV7-2 with TRBJ2-1; a possible D gene is TRBD2 (7 bases). CDR1 and CDR2 (germline): SGHTA, FQGNSA. V dropped 5 bases and J dropped 4 bases, with 12 bases sitting between them. The CDR3 runs to 14 residues.

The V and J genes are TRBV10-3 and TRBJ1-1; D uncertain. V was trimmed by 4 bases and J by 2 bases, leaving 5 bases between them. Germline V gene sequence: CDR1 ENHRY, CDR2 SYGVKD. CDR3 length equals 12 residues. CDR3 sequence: CAISGPNTEAFF. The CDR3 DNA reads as TGTGCCATCAGTGGACCCAACACTGAAGCTTTCTTT.

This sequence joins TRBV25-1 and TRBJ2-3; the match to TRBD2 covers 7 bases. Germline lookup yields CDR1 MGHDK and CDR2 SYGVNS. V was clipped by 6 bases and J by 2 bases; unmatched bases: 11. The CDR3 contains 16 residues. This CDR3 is CASRVWERGPTDTQYF. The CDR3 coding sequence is TGTGCCAGCAGAGTCTGGGAGCGGGGTCCCACAGATACGCAGTATTTT.

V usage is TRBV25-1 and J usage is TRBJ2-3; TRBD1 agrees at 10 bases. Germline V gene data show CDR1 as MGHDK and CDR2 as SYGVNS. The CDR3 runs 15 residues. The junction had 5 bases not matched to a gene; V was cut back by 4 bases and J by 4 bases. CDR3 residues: CASSVIGTGADTQYF. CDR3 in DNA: TGTGCCAGCAGTGTGATAGGGACAGGGGCAGATACGCAGTATTTT.

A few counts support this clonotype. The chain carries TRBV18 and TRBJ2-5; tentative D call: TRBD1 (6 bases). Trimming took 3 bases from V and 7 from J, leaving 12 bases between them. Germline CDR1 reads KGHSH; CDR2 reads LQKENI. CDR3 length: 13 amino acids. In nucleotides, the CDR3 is TGTGCCAGCTCACCCGGACAGAGCGGGACCCAGTACTTC. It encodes CASSPGQSGTQYF.

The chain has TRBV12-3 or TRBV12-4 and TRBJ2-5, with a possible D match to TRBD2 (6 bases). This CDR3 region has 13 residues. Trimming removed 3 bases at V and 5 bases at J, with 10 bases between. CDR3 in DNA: TGTGCCAGCAGTTTTACTAGCTCGGAGACCCAGTACTTC. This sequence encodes CASSFTSSETQYF.

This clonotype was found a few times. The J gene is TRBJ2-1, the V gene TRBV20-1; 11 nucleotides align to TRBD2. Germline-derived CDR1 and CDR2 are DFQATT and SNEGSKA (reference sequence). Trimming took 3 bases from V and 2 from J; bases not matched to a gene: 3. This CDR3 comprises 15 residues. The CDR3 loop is CSARTSGTAYNEQFF. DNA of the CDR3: TGCAGTGCTAGGACTAGCGGGACTGCCTACAATGAGCAGTTCTTC.

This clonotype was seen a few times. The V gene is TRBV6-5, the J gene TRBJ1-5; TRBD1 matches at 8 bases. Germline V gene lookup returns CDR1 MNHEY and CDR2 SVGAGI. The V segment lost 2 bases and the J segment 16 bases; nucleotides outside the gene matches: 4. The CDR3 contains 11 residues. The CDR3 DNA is TGTGCCAGCAGTTACGGGGGACAGGTCCATTTT. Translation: CASSYGGQVHF.

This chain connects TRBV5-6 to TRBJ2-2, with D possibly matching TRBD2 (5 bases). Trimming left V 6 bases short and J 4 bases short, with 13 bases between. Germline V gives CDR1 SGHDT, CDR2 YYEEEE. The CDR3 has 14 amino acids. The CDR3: CASNFRSGTGELFF. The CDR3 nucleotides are TGTGCCAGCAACTTCCGGAGCGGCACCGGGGAGCTGTTTTTT.

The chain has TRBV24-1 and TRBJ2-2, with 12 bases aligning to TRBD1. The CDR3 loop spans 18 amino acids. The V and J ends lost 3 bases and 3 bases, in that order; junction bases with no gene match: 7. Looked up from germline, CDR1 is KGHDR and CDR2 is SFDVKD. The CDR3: CATSDHPGQGAYTGELFF. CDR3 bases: TGTGCCACCAGTGATCACCCGGGACAGGGGGCATACACCGGGGAGCTGTTTTTT.

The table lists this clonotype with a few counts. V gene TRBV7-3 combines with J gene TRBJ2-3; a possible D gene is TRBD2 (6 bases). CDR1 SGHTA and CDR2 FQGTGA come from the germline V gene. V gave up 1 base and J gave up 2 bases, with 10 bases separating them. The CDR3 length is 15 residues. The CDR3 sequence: CASSLKAGDTDTQYF. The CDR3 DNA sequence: TGTGCCAGCAGCTTAAAAGCGGGCGACACAGATACGCAGTATTTT.

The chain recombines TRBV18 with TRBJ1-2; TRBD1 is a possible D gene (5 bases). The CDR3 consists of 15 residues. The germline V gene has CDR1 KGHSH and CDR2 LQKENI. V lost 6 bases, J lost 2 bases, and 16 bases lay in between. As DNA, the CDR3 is TGTGCCAGCTCCCCTCCGGGACTGAAAAACTATGGCTACACCTTC. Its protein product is CASSPPGLKNYGYTF.

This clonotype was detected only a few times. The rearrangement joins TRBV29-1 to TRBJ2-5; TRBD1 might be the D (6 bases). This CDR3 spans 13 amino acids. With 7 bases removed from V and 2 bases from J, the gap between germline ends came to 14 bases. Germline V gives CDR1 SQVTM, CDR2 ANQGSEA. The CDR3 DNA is TGCAGCGGGAAACAGGGATTGCAAGAGACCCAGTACTTC. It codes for CSGKQGLQETQYF.

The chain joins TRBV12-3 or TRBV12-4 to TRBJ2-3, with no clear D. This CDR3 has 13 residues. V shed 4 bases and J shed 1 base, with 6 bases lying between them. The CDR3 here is CASSWLGTDTQYF. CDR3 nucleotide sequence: TGTGCCAGCAGTTGGTTGGGCACAGATACGCAGTATTTT.

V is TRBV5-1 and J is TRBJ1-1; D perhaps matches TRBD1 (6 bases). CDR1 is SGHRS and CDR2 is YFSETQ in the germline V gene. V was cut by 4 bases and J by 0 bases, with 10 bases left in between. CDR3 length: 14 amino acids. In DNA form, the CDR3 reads TGCGCCAGCAGCGGGGACACTTTGAACACTGAAGCTTTCTTT. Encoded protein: CASSGDTLNTEAFF.

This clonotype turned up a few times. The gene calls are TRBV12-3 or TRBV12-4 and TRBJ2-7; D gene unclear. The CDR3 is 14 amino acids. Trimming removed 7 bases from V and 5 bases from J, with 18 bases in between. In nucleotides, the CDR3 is TGTGCCAGCACCCTAGGACCTCGTGACGACGAGCAGTACTTC. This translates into CASTLGPRDDEQYF.

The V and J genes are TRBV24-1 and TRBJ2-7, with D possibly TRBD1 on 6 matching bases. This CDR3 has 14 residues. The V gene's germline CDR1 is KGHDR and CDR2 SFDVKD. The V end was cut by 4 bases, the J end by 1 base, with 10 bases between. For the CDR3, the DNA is TGTGCCACCAGTGACTCCGGACAGTCCTACGAGCAGTACTTC. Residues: CATSDSGQSYEQYF.